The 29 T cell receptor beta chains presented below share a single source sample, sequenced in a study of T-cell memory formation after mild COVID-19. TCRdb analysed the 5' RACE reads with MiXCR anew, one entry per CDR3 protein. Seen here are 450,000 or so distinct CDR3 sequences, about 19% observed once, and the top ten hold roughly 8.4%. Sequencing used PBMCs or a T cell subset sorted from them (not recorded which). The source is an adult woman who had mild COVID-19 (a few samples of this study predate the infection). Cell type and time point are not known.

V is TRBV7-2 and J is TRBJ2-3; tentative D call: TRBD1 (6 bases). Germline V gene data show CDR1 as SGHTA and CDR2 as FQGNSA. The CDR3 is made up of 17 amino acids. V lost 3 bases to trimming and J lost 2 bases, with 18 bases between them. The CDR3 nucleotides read TGTGCCAGCAGCTTCCGGGACACCTTGCCTTACACAGATACGCAGTATTTT. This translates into CASSFRDTLPYTDTQYF.

The DNA of the CDR3 is TGTGCCAGCAGCGTTAGTAGCGGGATCGAGACCCAGTACTTC. It codes for CASSVSSGIETQYF. The V and J genes are TRBV9 and TRBJ2-5; 8 bases are a match to TRBD2. Trimming at V came to 2 bases and at J to 5 bases, leaving 5 bases not matched to a gene. Germline assignment: CDR1 SGDLS and CDR2 YYNGEE. The CDR3 length is 14 residues.

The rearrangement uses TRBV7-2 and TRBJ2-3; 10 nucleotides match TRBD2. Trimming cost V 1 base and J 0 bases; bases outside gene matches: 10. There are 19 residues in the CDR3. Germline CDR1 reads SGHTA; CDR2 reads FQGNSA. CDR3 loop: CASSLGPASGSASTDTQYF. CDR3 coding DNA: TGTGCCAGCAGCTTAGGGCCGGCTAGCGGGAGTGCTAGCACAGATACGCAGTATTTT.

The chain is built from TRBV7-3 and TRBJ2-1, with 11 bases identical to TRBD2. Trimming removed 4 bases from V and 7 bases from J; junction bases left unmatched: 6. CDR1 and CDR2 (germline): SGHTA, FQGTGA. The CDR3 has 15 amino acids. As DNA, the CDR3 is TGTGCCAGCAGCTCAGAGGCTAGCGGGGGGAATGAGCAGTTCTTC. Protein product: CASSSEASGGNEQFF.

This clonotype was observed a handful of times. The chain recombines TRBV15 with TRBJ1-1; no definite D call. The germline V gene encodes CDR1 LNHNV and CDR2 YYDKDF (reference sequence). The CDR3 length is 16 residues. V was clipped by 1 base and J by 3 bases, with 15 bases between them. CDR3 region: CATSRVREGGYTEAFF. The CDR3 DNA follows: TGTGCCACCAGCAGAGTTCGAGAGGGAGGCTACACTGAAGCTTTCTTT.

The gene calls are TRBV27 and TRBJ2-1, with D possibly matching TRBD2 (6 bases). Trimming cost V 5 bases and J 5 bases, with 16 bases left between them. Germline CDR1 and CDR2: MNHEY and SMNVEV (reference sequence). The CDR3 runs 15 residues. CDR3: CASSLGLPRDNEQFF. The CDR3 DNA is TGTGCCAGCAGTCTGGGACTCCCGAGGGACAATGAGCAGTTCTTC.

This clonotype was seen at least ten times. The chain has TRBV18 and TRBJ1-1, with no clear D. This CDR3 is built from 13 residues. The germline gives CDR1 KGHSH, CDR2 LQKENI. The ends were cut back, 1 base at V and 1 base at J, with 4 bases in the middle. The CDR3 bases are TGTGCCAGCTCACCACAGGGGAACACTGAAGCTTTCTTT. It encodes CASSPQGNTEAFF.

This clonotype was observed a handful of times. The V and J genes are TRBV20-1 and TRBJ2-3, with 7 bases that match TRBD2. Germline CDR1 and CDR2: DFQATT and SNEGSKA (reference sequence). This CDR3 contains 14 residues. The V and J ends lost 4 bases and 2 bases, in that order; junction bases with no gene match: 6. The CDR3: CSAISGTTTDTQYF. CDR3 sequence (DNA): TGCAGTGCTATCTCCGGGACTACCACAGATACGCAGTATTTT.

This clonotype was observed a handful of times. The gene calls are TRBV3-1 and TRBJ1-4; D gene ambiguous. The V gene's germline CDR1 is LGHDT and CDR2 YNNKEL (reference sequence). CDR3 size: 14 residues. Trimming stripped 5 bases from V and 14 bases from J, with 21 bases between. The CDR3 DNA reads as TGTGCCAGCAGCGGGGATGCAGGACCCTACACCCTGTTTTTT. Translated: CASSGDAGPYTLFF.

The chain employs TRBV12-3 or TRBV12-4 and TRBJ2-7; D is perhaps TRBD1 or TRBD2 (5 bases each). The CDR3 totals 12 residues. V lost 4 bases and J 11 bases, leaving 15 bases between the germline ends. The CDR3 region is CASSSGPTGEYF. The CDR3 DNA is TGTGCCAGCAGTTCGGGACCCACCGGGGAGTACTTC.

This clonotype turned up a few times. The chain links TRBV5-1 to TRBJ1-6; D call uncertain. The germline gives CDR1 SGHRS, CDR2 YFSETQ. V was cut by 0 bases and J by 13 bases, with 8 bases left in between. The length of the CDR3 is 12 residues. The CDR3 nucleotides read TGCGCCAGCAGCTTGGCCGGAAACCCCCTCCACTTT. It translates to CASSLAGNPLHF.

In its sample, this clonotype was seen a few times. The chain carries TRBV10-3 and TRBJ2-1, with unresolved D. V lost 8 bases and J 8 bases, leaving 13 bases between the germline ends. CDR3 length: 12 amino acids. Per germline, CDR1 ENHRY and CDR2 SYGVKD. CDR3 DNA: TGTGCCATCGGGATGTTTGGGGATGAGCAGTTCTTC. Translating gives CAIGMFGDEQFF.

The CDR3 DNA reads TGCAGTGCTAAGACTTCGGGACAGGGGAACACTGAAGCTTTCTTT. The encoded protein is CSAKTSGQGNTEAFF. The chain couples TRBV20-1 to TRBJ1-1; 9 bases match TRBD1. The CDR3 has 15 amino acids. The germline V gene has CDR1 DFQATT and CDR2 SNEGSKA (reference sequence). Trimming removed 4 bases from V and 1 base from J; junction bases left unmatched: 7.

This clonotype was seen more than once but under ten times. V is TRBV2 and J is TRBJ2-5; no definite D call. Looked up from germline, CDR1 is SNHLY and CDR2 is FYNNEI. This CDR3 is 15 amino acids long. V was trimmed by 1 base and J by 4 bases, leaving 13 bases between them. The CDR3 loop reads CASSEGPLGRETQYF. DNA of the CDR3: TGTGCCAGCAGTGAAGGTCCACTGGGTCGAGAGACCCAGTACTTC.

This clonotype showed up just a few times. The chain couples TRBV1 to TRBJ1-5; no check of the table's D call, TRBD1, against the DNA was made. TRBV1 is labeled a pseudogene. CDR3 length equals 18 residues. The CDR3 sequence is CTSSQPTSGVRSNQPQHF. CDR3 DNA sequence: TGCACCAGCAGCCAACCCACCTCAGGGGTCCGTAGCAATCAGCCCCAGCATTTT.

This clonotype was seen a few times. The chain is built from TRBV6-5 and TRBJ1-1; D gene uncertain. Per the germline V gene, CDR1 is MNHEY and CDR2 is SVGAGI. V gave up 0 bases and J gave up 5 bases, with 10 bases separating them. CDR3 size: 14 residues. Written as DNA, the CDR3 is TGTGCCAGCAGTTACTCGGGGTGGCGGACTGAAGCTTTCTTT. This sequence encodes CASSYSGWRTEAFF.

The CDR3 is CASSVESSYEQYF. CDR3 nucleotides: TGTGCCAGCAGTGTTGAGAGCTCCTACGAGCAGTACTTC. The V and J genes are TRBV2 and TRBJ2-7; no firm D call. V was pared by 4 bases and J by 0 bases, with 7 bases between. CDR3 size: 13 residues. The V gene's germline CDR1 is SNHLY and CDR2 FYNNEI.

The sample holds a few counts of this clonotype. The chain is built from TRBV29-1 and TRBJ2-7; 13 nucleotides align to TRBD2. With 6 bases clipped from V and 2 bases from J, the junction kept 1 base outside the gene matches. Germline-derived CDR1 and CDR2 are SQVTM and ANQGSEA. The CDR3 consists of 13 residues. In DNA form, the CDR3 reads TGCAGCGTAGGGACTAGCGGGACCTACGAGCAGTACTTC. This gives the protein CSVGTSGTYEQYF.

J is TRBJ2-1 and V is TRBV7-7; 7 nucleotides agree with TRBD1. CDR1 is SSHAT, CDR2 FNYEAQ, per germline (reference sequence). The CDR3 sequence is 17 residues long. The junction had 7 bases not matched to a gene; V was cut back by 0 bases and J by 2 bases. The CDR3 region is CASSLAADRAPYNEQFF. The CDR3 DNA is TGTGCCAGCAGCTTAGCGGCAGACAGGGCCCCCTACAATGAGCAGTTCTTC.

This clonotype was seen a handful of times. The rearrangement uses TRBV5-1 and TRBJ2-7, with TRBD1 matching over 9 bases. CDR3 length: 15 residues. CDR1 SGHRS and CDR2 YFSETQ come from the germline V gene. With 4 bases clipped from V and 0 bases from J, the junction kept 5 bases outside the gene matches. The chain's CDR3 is CASSIGQGPSYEQYF. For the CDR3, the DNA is TGCGCCAGCAGCATAGGACAGGGGCCCTCCTACGAGCAGTACTTC.

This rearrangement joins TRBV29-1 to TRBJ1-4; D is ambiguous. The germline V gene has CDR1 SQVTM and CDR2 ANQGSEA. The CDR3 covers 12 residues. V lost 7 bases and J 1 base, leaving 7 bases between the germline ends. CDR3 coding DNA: TGCAGCGGAGGAGGAACTAATGAAAAACTGTTTTTT. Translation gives CSGGGTNEKLFF.

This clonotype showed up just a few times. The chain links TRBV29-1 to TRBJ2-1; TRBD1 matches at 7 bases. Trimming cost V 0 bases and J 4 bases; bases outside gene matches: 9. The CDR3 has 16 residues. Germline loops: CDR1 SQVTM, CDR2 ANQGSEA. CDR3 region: CSVEDYWTGSYNEQFF. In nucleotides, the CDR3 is TGCAGCGTTGAAGATTACTGGACAGGCTCTTACAATGAGCAGTTCTTC.

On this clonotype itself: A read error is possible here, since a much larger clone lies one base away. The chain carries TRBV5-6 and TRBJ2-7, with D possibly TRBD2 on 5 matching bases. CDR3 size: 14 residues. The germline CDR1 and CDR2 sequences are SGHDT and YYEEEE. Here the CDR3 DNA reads TGTGCCAGCAGCTTAGTTCGGGGATCCTACGAGAAGTACTTC. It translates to CASSLVRGSYEKYF.

CDR3 loop: CASSFVSALAGPVASTDTQYF. The CDR3 region has the DNA TGTGCCAGCAGCTTCGTCTCGGCGCTAGCGGGACCCGTGGCTAGCACAGATACGCAGTATTTT. The rearrangement links TRBV13 to TRBJ2-3; 9 bases agree with TRBD2. Germline V gives CDR1 PRHDT, CDR2 FYEKMQ (reference sequence). There are 21 residues in the CDR3. V lost 3 bases to trimming and J lost 0 bases; unmatched junction nucleotides: 19.

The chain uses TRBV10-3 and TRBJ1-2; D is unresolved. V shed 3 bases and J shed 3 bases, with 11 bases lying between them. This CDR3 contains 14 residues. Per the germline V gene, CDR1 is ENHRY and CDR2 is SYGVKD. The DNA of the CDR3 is TGTGCCATCAGTGACGGCCTGAACGACTATGGCTACACCTTC. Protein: CAISDGLNDYGYTF.

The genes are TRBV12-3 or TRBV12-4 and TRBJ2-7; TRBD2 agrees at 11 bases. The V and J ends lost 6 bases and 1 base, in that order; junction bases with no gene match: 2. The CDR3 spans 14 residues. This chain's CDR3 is CASRASGRSYEQYF. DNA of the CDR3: TGTGCCAGCAGAGCTAGCGGGAGGTCCTACGAGCAGTACTTC.

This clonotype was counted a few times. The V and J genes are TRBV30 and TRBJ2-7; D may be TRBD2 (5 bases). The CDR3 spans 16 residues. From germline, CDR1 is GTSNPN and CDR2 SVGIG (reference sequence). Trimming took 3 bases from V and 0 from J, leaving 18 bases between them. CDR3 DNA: TGTGCCTGGAGGAGGGAGAGGATGATGAGCTCCTACGAGCAGTACTTC. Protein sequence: CAWRRERMMSSYEQYF.

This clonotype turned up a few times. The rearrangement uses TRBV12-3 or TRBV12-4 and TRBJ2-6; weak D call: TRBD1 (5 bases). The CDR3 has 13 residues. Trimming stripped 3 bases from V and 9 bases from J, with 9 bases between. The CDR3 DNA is TGTGCCAGCAGTTTGGACAAAAACAACGTCCTGACTTTC. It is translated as CASSLDKNNVLTF.

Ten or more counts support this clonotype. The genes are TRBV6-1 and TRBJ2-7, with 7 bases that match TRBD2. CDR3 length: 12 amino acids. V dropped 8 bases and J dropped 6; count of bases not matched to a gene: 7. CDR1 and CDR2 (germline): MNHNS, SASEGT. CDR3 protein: CASGRDYLEQYF. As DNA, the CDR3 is TGTGCCAGCGGCCGGGACTACCTCGAGCAGTACTTC.